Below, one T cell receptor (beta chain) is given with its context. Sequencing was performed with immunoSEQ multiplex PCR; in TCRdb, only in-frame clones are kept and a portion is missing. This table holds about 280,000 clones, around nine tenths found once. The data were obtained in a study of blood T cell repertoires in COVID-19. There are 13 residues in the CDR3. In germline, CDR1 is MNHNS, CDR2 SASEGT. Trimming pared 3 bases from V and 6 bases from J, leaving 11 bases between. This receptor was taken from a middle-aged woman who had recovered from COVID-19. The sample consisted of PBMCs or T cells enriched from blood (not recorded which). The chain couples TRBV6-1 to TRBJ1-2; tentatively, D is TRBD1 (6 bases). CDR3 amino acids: CASSDGGRDGYTF. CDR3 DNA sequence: TGTGCCAGCAGTGACGGGGGGCGGGATGGCTACACCTTC.